This TCR beta chain is drawn from a study of breast tumors, draining lymph nodes, adjacent tissues. The CDR3 covers 16 residues. Germline V gives CDR1 DFQATT, CDR2 SNEGSKA (reference sequence). Unmatched junction bases numbered 15, after V lost 3 bases and J lost 8 bases. This clonotype was counted once. Axillary draining lymph nodes of breast cancer patients supplied the node samples. TCRdb reprocessed the multiplex PCR reads with MiXCR, giving one entry per CDR3 protein. The sample lists 200,000 or so distinct CDR3 sequences, 25% to 40% occurring once. This sequence joins TRBV20-1 and TRBJ1-5; 8 positions agree with TRBD1. The receptor was isolated from a female donor with breast cancer. Some clones in this sample may be carry-over from other donors' samples. The specimen sequenced was axillary lymph node tissue. The chain's CDR3 is CSARGQARTSGEPQHF. The CDR3 DNA sequence: TGCAGTGCTAGGGGACAGGCCAGAACGTCCGGGGAGCCCCAGCATTTT.